Each of the 22 T cell receptor beta chains below was sequenced from the same sample in a study of cytotoxic CD8 clonotypes in ibrutinib-treated CLL. The repertoire was sequenced with immunoSEQ multiplex PCR; TCRdb's copy has only in-frame clones and lacks some. Of 150,000 or so clones in the sample, 80% were seen once. The sequenced sample was PBMCs, obtained after 36 months of ibrutinib treatment. These receptors were obtained from a human donor with chronic lymphocytic leukemia.

This chain links TRBV5-4 with TRBJ2-1; D is unclear. Germline CDR1 SGHNT, CDR2 YYREEE (reference sequence). The CDR3 sequence is 14 residues long. Trimming took 4 bases from V and 8 from J, leaving 16 bases between them. Here the CDR3 reads CASSGSGLLDEQFF. In nucleotides, the CDR3 is TGTGCCAGCAGCGGATCGGGCCTCCTGGATGAGCAGTTCTTC.

The V call is TRBV2, the J call TRBJ2-1; no firm D call. The V end lost 6 bases, the J end lost 4 bases, and 7 bases lay between the germline ends. This CDR3 contains 12 residues. The germline V gene has CDR1 SNHLY and CDR2 FYNNEI. The CDR3 nucleotides are TGTGCCAGCAGGTTGCGGTACAATGAGCAGTTCTTC. Its translation: CASRLRYNEQFF.

The chain joins TRBV19 to TRBJ2-1; D remains unclear. Trimming shortened V by 6 bases and J by 6 bases, and 12 bases separated the two germline ends. The germline gives CDR1 LNHDA, CDR2 SQIVND (reference sequence). CDR3 length: 13 residues. CDR3 sequence reads: CASSSTLSNEQFF. DNA of the CDR3: TGTGCCAGTAGCTCTACCCTCAGCAATGAGCAGTTCTTC. The complete variable domain, with remaining parts taken from reference TRBV19 and TRBJ2-1, reads DGGITQSPKYLFRKEGQNVTLSCEQNLNHDAMYWYRQDPGQGLRLIYYSQIVNDFQKGDIAEGYSVSREKKESFPLTVTSAQKNPTAFYLCASSSTLSNEQFFGPGTRLTVL.

The V and J genes are TRBV28 and TRBJ1-2; tentative D call: TRBD1 (5 bases). Trimming removed 10 bases at V and 3 bases at J, with 12 bases between. Germline-derived CDR1 and CDR2 are MDHEN and SYDVKM. The CDR3 extends over 12 amino acids. The CDR3 DNA is TGTGCCATCGACAGAGACTACTATGGCTACACCTTC. Its translation: CAIDRDYYGYTF.

This clone was recorded once. The V and J genes are TRBV4-2 and TRBJ2-1, with 10 bases lining up with TRBD2. The CDR3 extends over 17 amino acids. Per germline, CDR1 LGHNA and CDR2 YNFKEQ. After removal of 1 base from V and 9 bases from J, the junction contained 12 bases not matched to a gene. The DNA of the CDR3 is TGTGCCAGCAGCCAAGTCGGAAGCGGGAGGGGGTCAGGTGAGCAGTTCTTC. It yields the protein CASSQVGSGRGSGEQFF.

The V gene is TRBV6-6, the J gene TRBJ1-4; D gene ambiguous. Germline V gene lookup returns CDR1 MNHNY and CDR2 SVGAGI (reference sequence). The ends were cut back, 4 bases at V and 6 bases at J, with 12 bases in the middle. The CDR3 totals 14 residues. CDR3 nucleotides: TGTGCCAGCAGTTCAGTGACGTCTGATGAAAAACTGTTTTTT. Its translation: CASSSVTSDEKLFF.

The gene calls are TRBV6-5 and TRBJ1-6; D perhaps matches TRBD1 (6 bases). CDR1 MNHEY and CDR2 SVGAGI come from the germline V gene. V lost 6 bases and J 14 bases, leaving 20 bases between the germline ends. The CDR3 has 14 residues. The CDR3: CASRPTGGSRTLHF. The CDR3 bases are TGTGCCAGCAGGCCCACGGGGGGCAGTAGGACCCTCCACTTT.

The chain uses TRBV18 and TRBJ1-2; 7 bases are shared with TRBD1. The CDR3 totals 17 residues. With V trimmed by 2 bases and J by 7 bases, 16 bases remained unmatched. Per the germline V gene, CDR1 is KGHSH and CDR2 is LQKENI. The CDR3: CASSPNRGAKDSGGYTF. The CDR3 coding sequence is TGTGCCAGCTCACCAAACAGGGGCGCGAAGGATTCAGGTGGCTACACCTTC.

The chain uses TRBV7-3 and TRBJ2-7; D is possibly TRBD1 (6 bases). From germline, CDR1 is SGHTA and CDR2 FQGTGA. The CDR3 extends over 13 amino acids. V gave up 4 bases and J gave up 0 bases, with 7 bases separating them. This CDR3 reads CASSSTGSYEQYF. CDR3 coding DNA: TGTGCCAGCAGCTCGACAGGCTCCTACGAGCAGTACTTC. Full variable domain (outside the CDR3, taken from reference TRBV7-3 and TRBJ2-7): GAGVSQTPSNKVTEKGKYVELRCDPISGHTALYWYRQSLGQGPEFLIYFQGTGAADDSGLPNDRFFAVRPEGSVSTLKIQRTERGDSAVYLCASSSTGSYEQYFGPGTRLTVT.

The chain carries TRBV30 and TRBJ1-6; D is unclear. The germline V gene encodes CDR1 GTSNPN and CDR2 SVGIG (reference sequence). V dropped 0 bases and J dropped 0 bases, with 9 bases sitting between them. CDR3 length equals 16 residues. CDR3 sequence: CAWSVPTPSYNSPLHF. CDR3 DNA: TGTGCCTGGAGTGTACCGACCCCCTCCTATAATTCACCCCTCCACTTT. The whole variable domain, filled in from reference TRBV30 and TRBJ1-6, reads SQTIHQWPATLVQPVGSPLSLECTVEGTSNPNLYWYRQAAGRGLQLLFYSVGIGQISSEVPQNLSASRPQDRQFILSSKKLLLSDSGFYLCAWSVPTPSYNSPLHFGNGTRLTVT.

The genes are TRBV7-9 and TRBJ2-7, with TRBD2 matching 7 bases. The CDR3 loop spans 15 amino acids. The J segment lost 2 bases and the V segment lost 2 bases, leaving 6 bases of the junction unmatched. Germline-derived CDR1 and CDR2 are SEHNR and FQNEAQ (reference sequence). The CDR3 region has the DNA TGTGCCAGCAGCTTACCCGGGAGGCCGACCTACGAGCAGTACTTC. As protein: CASSLPGRPTYEQYF. Based on the CDR3 plus reference TRBV7-9 and TRBJ2-7, the full variable domain is DTGVSQNPRHKITKRGQNVTFRCDPISEHNRLYWYRQTLGQGPEFLTYFQNEAQLEKSRLLSDRFSAERPKGSFSTLEIQRTEQGDSAMYLCASSLPGRPTYEQYFGPGTRLTVT.

The chain couples TRBV30 to TRBJ2-5; perhaps TRBD2 as D (6 bases). Germline V gene sequence: CDR1 GTSNPN, CDR2 SVGIG (reference sequence). V was trimmed by 7 bases and J by 5 bases, leaving 11 bases between them. The CDR3 covers 11 residues. For the CDR3, the DNA is TGTGCCTCCGGACGGGGGGAGACCCAGTACTTC. It yields the protein CASGRGETQYF.

V gene TRBV7-2 combines with J gene TRBJ2-7; D uncertain. Trimming left V 5 bases short and J 0 bases short, with 5 bases between. Germline values: CDR1 SGHTA, CDR2 FQGNSA. The CDR3 length is 12 residues. CDR3: CASSPFSYEQYF. CDR3 in DNA: TGTGCCAGCAGCCCCTTCTCCTACGAGCAGTACTTC.

V and J are TRBV5-1 and TRBJ2-7, with D unresolved. Trimming shortened V by 0 bases and J by 6 bases, and 22 bases separated the two germline ends. The CDR3 runs 17 residues. Germline V gene sequence: CDR1 SGHRS, CDR2 YFSETQ. For the CDR3, the DNA is TGCGCCAGCAGCTTGGAAACCCAGGTGAATCCTCTGGCCGAGCAGTACTTC. The encoded protein is CASSLETQVNPLAEQYF.

V gene TRBV6-5 combines with J gene TRBJ2-1, with D perhaps TRBD2 (5 bases). The CDR3 is 14 amino acids. Trimming removed 5 bases from V and 15 bases from J, with 23 bases in between. Germline CDR1 is MNHEY and CDR2 is SVGAGI. CDR3 DNA sequence: TGTGCCAGCAGTCCCGAGGGTTTGAGAGTAGCCGGGTTCTTC. As protein: CASSPEGLRVAGFF.

This clone was seen only a few times. The chain joins TRBV30 to TRBJ1-5; D is unresolved. This CDR3 contains 16 residues. The ends were cut back, 0 bases at V and 6 bases at J, with 18 bases in the middle. Germline V gene data show CDR1 as GTSNPN and CDR2 as SVGIG (reference sequence). Here the CDR3 reads CAWSVLEGRVRQPQHF. The CDR3 DNA is TGTGCCTGGAGTGTACTAGAAGGAAGGGTCCGTCAGCCCCAGCATTTT.

This clone has just a few counts. V and J are TRBV29-1 and TRBJ1-1, with D tentatively TRBD1 (5 bases). This CDR3 has 14 residues. CDR1 is SQVTM and CDR2 is ANQGSEA in the germline V gene. DNA for the CDR3: TGCAGTGTAATTGGGTGGACAATGAACACTGAAGCTTTCTTT. As protein: CSVIGWTMNTEAFF.

Remarks on this clone: At one end the junction does not follow the germline gene, possibly because of a read error. The rearrangement links TRBV5-1 to TRBJ2-3, with TRBD2 matching over 12 bases. This CDR3 has 18 residues. CDR1 SGHRS and CDR2 YFSETQ come from the germline V gene. CDR3 in amino acids: CASRLVTSGGSSTDTQYF. The DNA for the CDR3 is TGCGCCAGCAGATTGGTCACTAGCGGGGGGAGTAGCACAGATACGCAGTATTTT. Supplemented by reference TRBV5-1 and TRBJ2-3, the full variable domain reads KAGVTQTPRYLIKTRGQQVTLSCSPISGHRSVSWYQQTPGQGLQFLFEYFSETQRNKGNFPGRFSGRQFSNSRSEMNVSTLELGDSALYLCASRLVTSGGSSTDTQYFGPGTRLTVL.

In nucleotides, the CDR3 is TGTGCCAGCAGCTTGGGGGGGCAAGAGACCCAGTACTTC. As protein: CASSLGGQETQYF. The genes are TRBV7-2 and TRBJ2-5, with 7 bases lining up with TRBD2. Germline CDR1 SGHTA, CDR2 FQGNSA. After removal of 3 bases from V and 2 bases from J, the junction contained 0 bases not matched to a gene. This CDR3 spans 13 amino acids.

The V call is TRBV9, the J call TRBJ2-3, with unresolved D. Germline CDR1 and CDR2: SGDLS and YYNGEE. Trimming removed 0 bases from V and 1 base from J, with 3 bases in between. The CDR3 covers 13 residues. This CDR3 reads CASSVDGTDTQYF. DNA of the CDR3: TGTGCCAGCAGCGTAGACGGCACAGATACGCAGTATTTT.

The gene calls are TRBV4-1 and TRBJ2-7; either TRBD1 or TRBD2 may supply D (5 bases each). CDR1 MGHRA and CDR2 YSYEKL come from the germline V gene. The germline V and J ends were trimmed by 2 bases and 6 bases, with 17 bases remaining between them. This CDR3 contains 15 residues. For the CDR3, the DNA is TGCGCCAGCAGCCAATTGGGACGGAGAATTGTCGAGCAGTACTTC. Translated, it gives CASSQLGRRIVEQYF.

Comments on this clone: The junction differs from germline at one of its ends, possibly a read error. The gene calls are TRBV6-6 and TRBJ2-1; 8 nucleotides line up with TRBD2. Germline CDR1 is MNHNY and CDR2 is SVGAGI (reference sequence). CDR3 length equals 15 residues. Here the CDR3 reads CASSYSGSGKTQVVF. The CDR3 coding sequence is TGTGCCAGCAGTTACTCGGGTAGCGGGAAGACCCAGGTCGTCTTC.